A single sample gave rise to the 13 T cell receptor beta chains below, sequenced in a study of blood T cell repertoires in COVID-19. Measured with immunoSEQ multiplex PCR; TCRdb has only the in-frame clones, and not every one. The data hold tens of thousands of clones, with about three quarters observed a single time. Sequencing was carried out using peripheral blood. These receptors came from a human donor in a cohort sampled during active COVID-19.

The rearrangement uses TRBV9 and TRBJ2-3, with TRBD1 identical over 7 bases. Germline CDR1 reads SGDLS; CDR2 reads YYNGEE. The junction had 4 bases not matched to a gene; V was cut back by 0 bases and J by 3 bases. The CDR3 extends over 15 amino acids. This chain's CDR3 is CASSVEGGSTDTQYF. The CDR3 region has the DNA TGTGCCAGCAGCGTAGAAGGGGGCAGTACAGATACGCAGTATTTT.

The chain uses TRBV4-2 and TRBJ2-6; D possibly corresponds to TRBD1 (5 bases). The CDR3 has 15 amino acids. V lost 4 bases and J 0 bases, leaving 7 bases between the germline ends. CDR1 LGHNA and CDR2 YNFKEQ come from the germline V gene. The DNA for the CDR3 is TGTGCCAGCAGCCCAACAGGCTCTGGGGCCAACGTCCTGACTTTC. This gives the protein CASSPTGSGANVLTF.

This CDR3 reads CASSTQGLAGGEETQYF. CDR3 nucleotides: TGTGCCAGCAGCACTCAAGGACTAGCGGGAGGGGAAGAGACCCAGTACTTC. The gene calls are TRBV9 and TRBJ2-5, with 15 nucleotides matching TRBD2. V was clipped by 4 bases and J by 3 bases; unmatched bases: 7. This CDR3 has 17 residues. Per germline, CDR1 SGDLS and CDR2 YYNGEE.

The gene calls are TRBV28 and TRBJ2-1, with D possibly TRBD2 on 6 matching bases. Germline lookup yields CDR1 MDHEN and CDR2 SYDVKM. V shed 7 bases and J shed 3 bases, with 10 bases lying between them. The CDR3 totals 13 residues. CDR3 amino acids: CASNREYYNEQFF. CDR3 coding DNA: TGTGCCAGCAACCGGGAGTACTACAATGAGCAGTTCTTC.

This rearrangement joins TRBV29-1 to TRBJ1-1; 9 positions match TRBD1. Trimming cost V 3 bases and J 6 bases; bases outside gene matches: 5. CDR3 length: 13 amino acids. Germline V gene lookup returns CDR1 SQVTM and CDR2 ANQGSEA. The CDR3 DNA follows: TGCAGCGTTGACGGGACAGGGACTCCTGAAGCTTTCTTT. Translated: CSVDGTGTPEAFF.

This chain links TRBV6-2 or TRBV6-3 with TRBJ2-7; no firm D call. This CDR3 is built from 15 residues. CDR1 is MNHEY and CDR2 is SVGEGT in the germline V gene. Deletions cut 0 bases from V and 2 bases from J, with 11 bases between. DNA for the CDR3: TGTGCCAGCAGTTACTCGAACCTAGGCACCTACGAGCAGTACTTC. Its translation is CASSYSNLGTYEQYF.

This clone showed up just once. CDR3 protein: CASSYGGALVNEQYF. As DNA, the CDR3 is TGTGCCAGCAGTTACGGTGGGGCGTTAGTCAACGAGCAGTACTTC. This chain joins TRBV6-5 and TRBJ2-7, with D tentatively TRBD1 (5 bases). Trimming took off 2 bases at V and 5 bases at J, with 16 bases between the two ends. CDR1 MNHEY and CDR2 SVGAGI come from the germline V gene. CDR3 length equals 15 residues.

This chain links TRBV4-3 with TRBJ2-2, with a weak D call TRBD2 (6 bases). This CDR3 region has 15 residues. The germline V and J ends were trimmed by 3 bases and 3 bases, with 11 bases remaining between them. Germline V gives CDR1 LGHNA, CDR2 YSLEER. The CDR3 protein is CASSHGTLYTGELFF. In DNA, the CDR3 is TGCGCCAGCAGCCACGGGACTCTTTACACCGGGGAGCTGTTTTTT.

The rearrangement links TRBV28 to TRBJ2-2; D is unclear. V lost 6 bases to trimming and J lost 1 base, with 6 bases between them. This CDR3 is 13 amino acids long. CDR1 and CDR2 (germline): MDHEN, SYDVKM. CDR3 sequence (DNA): TGTGCCAGCAGCAGGTTGAACACCGGGGAGCTGTTTTTT. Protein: CASSRLNTGELFF. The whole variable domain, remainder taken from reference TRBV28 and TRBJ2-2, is DVKVTQSSRYLVKRTGEKVFLECVQDMDHENMFWYRQDPGLGLRLIYFSYDVKMKEKGDIPEGYSVSREKKERFSLILESASTNQTSMYLCASSRLNTGELFFGEGSRLTVL.

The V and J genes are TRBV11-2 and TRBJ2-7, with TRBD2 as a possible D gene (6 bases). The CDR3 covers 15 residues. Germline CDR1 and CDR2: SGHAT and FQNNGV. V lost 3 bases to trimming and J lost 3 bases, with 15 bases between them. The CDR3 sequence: CASSFATGSGYEQYF. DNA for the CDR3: TGTGCCAGCAGCTTTGCCACCGGGAGCGGCTACGAGCAGTACTTC.

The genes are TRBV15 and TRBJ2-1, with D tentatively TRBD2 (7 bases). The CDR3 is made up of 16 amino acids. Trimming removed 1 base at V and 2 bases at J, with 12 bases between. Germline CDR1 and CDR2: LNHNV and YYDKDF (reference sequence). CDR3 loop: CATSRGGAGAYNEQFF. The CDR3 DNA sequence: TGTGCCACCAGCAGAGGGGGGGCGGGGGCCTACAATGAGCAGTTCTTC.

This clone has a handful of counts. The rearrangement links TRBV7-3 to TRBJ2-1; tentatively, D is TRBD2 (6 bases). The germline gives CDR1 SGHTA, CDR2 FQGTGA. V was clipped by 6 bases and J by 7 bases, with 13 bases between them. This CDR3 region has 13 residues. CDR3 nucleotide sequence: TGTGCCAGCAGTCTTGGGACTCGGAATGAGCAGTTCTTC. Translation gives CASSLGTRNEQFF.

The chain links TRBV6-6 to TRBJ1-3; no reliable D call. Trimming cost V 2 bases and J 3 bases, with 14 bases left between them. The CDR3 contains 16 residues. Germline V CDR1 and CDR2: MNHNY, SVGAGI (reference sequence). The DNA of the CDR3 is TGTGCCAGCAGTTACCTTGGAGGGCGGGGTGGAAACACCATATATTTT. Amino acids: CASSYLGGRGGNTIYF.